This passage covers 15 T cell receptor beta chains from one sample sequenced in a study of CD8 T cells in ankylosing spondylitis. Study-level findings and limits: About 8 highly homologous variants made up a TCR beta motif that seemed to typify ankylosing spondylitis blood.

TCRdb re-called the 5' RACE reads with MiXCR, one entry per CDR3 protein. The table records some 700,000 distinct CDR3 sequences, around a fifth of them present only once. Their target antigens are unknown. The sequenced material came from blood, either unsorted or a sorted T cell fraction (not recorded which). Receptors originate from a male donor with ankylosing spondylitis.

The genes are TRBV11-2 and TRBJ2-5; 8 bases are a match to TRBD1. V trimming: 6 bases; J trimming: 5 bases; junction bases outside the gene matches: 5. CDR3 length: 13 amino acids. The germline V gene has CDR1 SGHAT and CDR2 FQNNGV. CDR3 DNA sequence: TGTGCCAGCAGGACAGGGGTATCGGAGACCCAGTACTTC. This gives the protein CASRTGVSETQYF. Filled out from reference TRBV11-2 and TRBJ2-5, the complete variable domain reads EAGVAQSPRYKIIEKRQSVAFWCNPISGHATLYWYQQILGQGPKLLIQFQNNGVVDDSQLPKDRFSAERLKGVDSTLKIQPAKLEDSAVYLCASRTGVSETQYFGPGTRLLVL.

This chain uses TRBV7-8 with TRBJ1-5; unclear D gene. The CDR3 sequence is 15 residues long. With 3 bases removed from V and 0 bases from J, the gap between germline ends came to 9 bases. CDR1 and CDR2 (germline): SGHVS, FQNEAQ. DNA for the CDR3: TGTGCCAGCAGCTTGGCGCTGTATAGCAATCAGCCCCAGCATTTT. It encodes CASSLALYSNQPQHF.

CDR3 sequence: CASSPSTKYQETQYF. The CDR3 coding sequence is TGTGCCAGCTCACCATCAACAAAGTACCAAGAGACCCAGTACTTC. J is TRBJ2-5 and V is TRBV18; D ambiguous. Trimming took off 2 bases at V and 0 bases at J, with 10 bases between the two ends. The CDR3 is made up of 15 amino acids. Germline loops: CDR1 KGHSH, CDR2 LQKENI.

CDR3 nucleotides: TGTGCTAGTGGTTTGGTCATGGGGCCCGACAGGTCCACCTACAATGAGCAGTTCTTC. Amino acids: CASGLVMGPDRSTYNEQFF. This chain links TRBV12-5 with TRBJ2-1; TRBD1 might be the D (6 bases). The CDR3 is made up of 19 amino acids. V was pared by 0 bases and J by 2 bases, with 20 bases between. CDR1 is LGHNT and CDR2 is FRNRAP in the germline V gene. The full variable domain, with the rest looked up from reference TRBV12-5 and TRBJ2-1, is DARVTQTPRHKVTEMGQEVTMRCQPILGHNTVFWYRQTMMQGLELLAYFRNRAPLDDSGMPKDRFSAEMPDATLATLKIQPSEPRDSAVYFCASGLVMGPDRSTYNEQFFGPGTRLTVL.

This sequence joins TRBV20-1 and TRBJ2-3, with D perhaps given as TRBD1 or TRBD2 (5 bases each). The V end lost 0 bases, the J end lost 1 base, and 11 bases lay between the germline ends. This CDR3 is built from 15 residues. From germline, CDR1 is DFQATT and CDR2 SNEGSKA (reference sequence). The CDR3 sequence: CSARDLGDGTDTQYF. The CDR3 nucleotides read TGCAGTGCTAGAGATCTGGGGGACGGCACAGATACGCAGTATTTT.

This rearrangement joins TRBV9 to TRBJ1-2; D remains unclear. The CDR3 runs to 13 residues. V lost 0 bases and J lost 8, with 11 bases in between. In germline, CDR1 is SGDLS, CDR2 YYNGEE. The CDR3 reads CASSVGMGRGYTF. CDR3 DNA sequence: TGTGCCAGCAGCGTAGGAATGGGGAGGGGCTACACCTTC.

This chain links TRBV5-5 with TRBJ2-3, with TRBD2 identical over 9 bases. Germline CDR1 SGHKS, CDR2 YYEKEE (reference sequence). The CDR3 sequence is 14 residues long. The junction had 4 bases not matched to a gene; V was cut back by 4 bases and J by 4 bases. CDR3 in DNA: TGTGCCAGCAGCCACGGACTAGCGCCAGATACGCAGTATTTT. Protein product: CASSHGLAPDTQYF. The whole variable domain, remainder taken from reference TRBV5-5 and TRBJ2-3, is DAGVTQSPTHLIKTRGQQVTLRCSPISGHKSVSWYQQVLGQGPQFIFQYYEKEERGRGNFPDRFSARQFPNYSSELNVNALLLGDSALYLCASSHGLAPDTQYFGPGTRLTVL.

This clonotype was picked up a small number of times. The chain has TRBV6-2 or TRBV6-3 and TRBJ2-5; D not certain. Germline CDR1 and CDR2: MNHEY and SVGEGT. Trimming cost V 6 bases and J 3 bases, with 8 bases left between them. The CDR3 extends over 12 amino acids. CDR3 sequence reads: CASSSPKETQYF. As DNA, the CDR3 is TGTGCCAGCAGCTCGCCTAAAGAGACCCAGTACTTC.

This clonotype was counted only a few times. The V and J genes are TRBV10-3 and TRBJ1-1; unclear D gene. The CDR3 sequence is 11 residues long. CDR1 is ENHRY, CDR2 SYGVKD, per germline. V lost 4 bases and J lost 1, with 1 base in between. The CDR3 protein is CAISGNTEAFF. CDR3 coding DNA: TGTGCCATCAGTGGGAACACTGAAGCTTTCTTT.

The chain is built from TRBV21-1 and TRBJ2-3; TRBD2, the table's D call, lacks a check against the DNA. TRBV21-1 is a listed pseudogene. The CDR3 has 18 residues. CDR3 residues: CASSKYGKAGESGDTQYF. In DNA form, the CDR3 reads TGTGCCAGCAGCAAATATGGGAAGGCGGGAGAGTCAGGAGATACGCAGTATTTT.

The rearrangement uses TRBV7-3 and TRBJ2-5, with a possible D match to TRBD2 (6 bases). V was trimmed by 5 bases and J by 3 bases, leaving 16 bases between them. CDR3 length equals 15 residues. Germline V gene data show CDR1 as SGHTA and CDR2 as FQGTGA. The CDR3 here is CASSPWPGVKETQYF. CDR3 in DNA: TGTGCCAGCAGCCCATGGCCGGGAGTGAAAGAGACCCAGTACTTC.

This sequence joins TRBV4-1 and TRBJ2-5; TRBD1 is a possible D gene (6 bases). Germline loops: CDR1 MGHRA, CDR2 YSYEKL. V lost 0 bases, J lost 1 base, and 15 bases lay in between. The CDR3 has 17 residues. The CDR3 loop is CASSQDFTGYLQETQYF. Here the CDR3 DNA reads TGCGCCAGCAGCCAAGATTTTACAGGGTACCTCCAAGAGACCCAGTACTTC.

V and J are TRBV4-1 and TRBJ2-1; 7 bases are shared with TRBD1. Germline V gene lookup returns CDR1 MGHRA and CDR2 YSYEKL. CDR3 length: 15 residues. J lost 5 bases, V lost 2 bases, and 6 bases had no gene match. The CDR3 sequence: CASSQIPGQNNEQFF. Here the CDR3 DNA reads TGCGCCAGCAGCCAAATTCCGGGACAGAACAATGAGCAGTTCTTC.

The rearrangement joins TRBV7-9 to TRBJ2-3; 10 nucleotides match TRBD2. V lost 4 bases, J lost 3 bases, and 7 bases stayed unmatched. The germline gives CDR1 SEHNR, CDR2 FQNEAQ (reference sequence). This CDR3 is 16 amino acids long. As DNA, the CDR3 is TGTGCCAGCAGCTCCAATCTAGCGGGAGTGACAGATACGCAGTATTTT. Its translation: CASSSNLAGVTDTQYF.

The chain couples TRBV5-8 to TRBJ2-2, with D perhaps TRBD2 (5 bases). This CDR3 contains 15 residues. The V gene lost 3 bases and the J gene lost 5 bases, with 14 bases spanning the gap. Germline loops: CDR1 SGHTS, CDR2 YDEGEE. CDR3 sequence (DNA): TGTGCCAGCAGCTCAGGACGGGAAGTTACCGGGGAGCTGTTTTTT. It specifies CASSSGREVTGELFF.